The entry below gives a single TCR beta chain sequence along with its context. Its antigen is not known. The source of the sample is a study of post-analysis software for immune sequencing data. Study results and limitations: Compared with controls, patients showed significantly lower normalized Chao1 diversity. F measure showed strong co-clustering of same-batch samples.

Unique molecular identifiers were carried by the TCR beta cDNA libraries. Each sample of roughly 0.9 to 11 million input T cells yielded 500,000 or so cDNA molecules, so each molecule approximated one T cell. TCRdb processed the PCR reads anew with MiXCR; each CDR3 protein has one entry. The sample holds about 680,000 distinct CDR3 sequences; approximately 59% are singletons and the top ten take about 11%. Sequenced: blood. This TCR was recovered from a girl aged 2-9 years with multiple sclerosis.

The CDR3 bases are TGCAGCGTTGGGGGTCTAGCGGGAGGGGTAAATGAGCAGTTCTTC. Protein: CSVGGLAGGVNEQFF. This chain joins TRBV29-1 and TRBJ2-1, with TRBD2 matching over 12 bases. V lost 4 bases and J lost 7; bases outside the gene matches: 8. The CDR3 is 15 amino acids. Per the germline V gene, CDR1 is SQVTM and CDR2 is ANQGSEA.